This TCR beta chain was documented in a study of early T cells in non-severe SARS-CoV-2 infection. Study overall: Sequencing targeted bulk RNA from unsorted whole blood, leaving chains unpaired.

TCRdb reanalysed the 5' RACE reads using MiXCR and keeps one entry per CDR3 protein. The data hold about 56,000 distinct CDR3 sequences, with over 13% observed a single time. The germline gives CDR1 SGHDT, CDR2 YYEEEE. The CDR3 runs to 14 residues. Deletions cut 2 bases from V and 5 bases from J, with 11 bases between. The chain uses TRBV5-6 and TRBJ2-1; D gene uncertain. The sequencing here drew on whole blood, taken at baseline. The clonotype comes from an adult who was a healthcare worker with PCR-confirmed SARS-CoV-2 infection or an uninfected control (not recorded which). The CDR3 DNA sequence: TGTGCCAGCAGCTTACGGGTCCCTGACAATGAGCAGTTCTTC. Translated: CASSLRVPDNEQFF.